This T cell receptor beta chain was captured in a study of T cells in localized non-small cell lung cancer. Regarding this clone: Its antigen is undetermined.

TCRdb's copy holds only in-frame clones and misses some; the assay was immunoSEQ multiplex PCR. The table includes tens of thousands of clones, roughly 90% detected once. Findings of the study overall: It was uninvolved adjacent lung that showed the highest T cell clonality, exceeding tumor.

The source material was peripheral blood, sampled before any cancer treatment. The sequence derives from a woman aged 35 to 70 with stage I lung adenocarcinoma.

The CDR3 loop reads CASSQVAGEHTGELFF. The DNA of the CDR3 is TGTGCCAGCAGCCAAGTAGCGGGGGAGCACACCGGGGAGCTGTTTTTT. The rearrangement links TRBV4-2 to TRBJ2-2; TRBD2 agrees at 9 bases. This CDR3 region has 16 residues. Germline lookup yields CDR1 LGHNA and CDR2 YNFKEQ. The V segment lost 1 base and the J segment 3 bases; nucleotides outside the gene matches: 3.